This T cell receptor (beta chain) emerged from a study of shared T cell receptors in the human thymus. The V gene end was trimmed by 3 bases and the J gene end by 6 bases; junction bases not matched to a gene: 4. The CDR3 spans 13 residues. Germline assignment: CDR1 MNHNS and CDR2 SASEGT. This clone was detected only a few times. Clones were read by immunoSEQ multiplex PCR, and TCRdb kept only the in-frame ones, dropping some. The sample contains approximately 580,000 clones, approximately 78% of which appear only once. This sample was also put to use in a study of human thymus T cells. From that second work: Resections removed during corrective heart surgery provided the thymus tissue used.

The sequenced sample was thymocytes. The clonotype was recovered from a boy younger than two with a congenital heart defect. This sequence joins TRBV6-1 and TRBJ1-2; 7 bases fit TRBD1. Written as DNA, the CDR3 is TGTGCCAGCAGTGAGGGTACAGGGGATGGCTACACCTTC. It specifies CASSEGTGDGYTF.